This record looks at one T cell receptor (beta chain) sequence and its context. The sample is drawn from a study of blood T cells in healthy people across ages. This CDR3 region has 14 residues. CDR1 is DFQATT and CDR2 is SNEGSKA in the germline V gene (reference sequence). V shed 3 bases, J shed 0 bases, and the junction held 3 bases outside the gene matches. Through a sample-barcoded 5' primer and a J-beta primer mix, a second PCR was run for about 6 to 12 cycles. Each cDNA molecule was tagged by a template-switch adaptor with 12 random nucleotides. One entry per CDR3 protein results from TCRdb running MiXCR on the 5' RACE reads. The top ten hold 3% to 4% of the sample, which has fewer than 600,000 distinct CDR3 sequences, 25% to 35% seen once. Each sample used at least 6 million PBMCs. The same specimen was also included in a second study, on T cells of mothers and their children.

This TCR derives from a boy between 2 and 15 years old in good health. The V and J genes are TRBV20-1 and TRBJ2-5, with 8 nucleotides matching TRBD2. Sequencing used blood. This chain's CDR3 is CSASLSGDQETQYF. The CDR3 DNA reads as TGCAGTGCTAGCCTTAGCGGGGACCAAGAGACCCAGTACTTC.